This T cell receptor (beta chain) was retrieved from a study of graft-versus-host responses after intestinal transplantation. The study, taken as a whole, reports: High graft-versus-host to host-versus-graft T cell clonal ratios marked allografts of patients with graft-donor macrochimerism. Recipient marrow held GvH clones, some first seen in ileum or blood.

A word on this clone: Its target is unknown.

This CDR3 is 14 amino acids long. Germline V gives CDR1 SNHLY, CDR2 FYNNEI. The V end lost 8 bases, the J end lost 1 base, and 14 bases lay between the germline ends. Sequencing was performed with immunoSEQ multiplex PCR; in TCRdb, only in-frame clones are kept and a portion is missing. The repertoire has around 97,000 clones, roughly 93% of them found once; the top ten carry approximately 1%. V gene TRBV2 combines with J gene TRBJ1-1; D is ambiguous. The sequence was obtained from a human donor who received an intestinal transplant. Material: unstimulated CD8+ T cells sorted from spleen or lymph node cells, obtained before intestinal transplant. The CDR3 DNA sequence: TGTGCCAGCCGAGGGCCTCAGGAGAACACTGAAGCTTTCTTT. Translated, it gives CASRGPQENTEAFF. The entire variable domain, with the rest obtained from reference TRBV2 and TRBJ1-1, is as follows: EPEVTQTPSHQVTQMGQEVILRCVPISNHLYFYWYRQILGQKVEFLVSFYNNEISEKSEIFDDQFSVERPDGSNFTLKIRSTKLEDSAMYFCASRGPQENTEAFFGQGTRLTVV.